Shown below are 19 T cell receptor beta chains from a single sample sequenced in a study of technical replicates of blood from a few donors. Using immunoSEQ multiplex PCR, the repertoire was profiled, and TCRdb retains in-frame clones only, with some absent. The repertoire holds about 73,000 clones, with roughly 93% as singletons. Sample: T cells isolated from PBMCs. These receptors all come from a human donor in good health.

The V call is TRBV28, the J call TRBJ1-4, with TRBD1 matching 7 bases. The CDR3 has 16 amino acids. The germline CDR1 and CDR2 sequences are MDHEN and SYDVKM. J lost 7 bases, V lost 1 base, and 9 bases had no gene match. The CDR3, as DNA: TGTGCCAGCAGTTTATTCGCGGGACAGACCATTGAAAAACTGTTTTTT. Amino acid sequence: CASSLFAGQTIEKLFF.

The chain has TRBV21-1 and TRBJ1-5; the DNA was not compared with TRBD1, the D call given in the table. TRBV21-1 is an annotated pseudogene. CDR3 length equals 14 residues. The CDR3 region is CASVLDRTDQPQHF. In nucleotides, the CDR3 is TGTGCCAGCGTTTTGGACAGAACCGATCAGCCCCAGCATTTT.

The chain links TRBV10-2 to TRBJ2-1; TRBD2 agrees at 10 bases. The ends lost 8 bases at V and 4 bases at J; junction bases unmatched: 2. The CDR3 covers 13 residues. CDR1 and CDR2 from the germline V gene are WSHSY and SAAADI. The CDR3 DNA reads as TGCGCCAGCGGGACTAGCGTTTACAATGAGCAGTTCTTC. It yields the protein CASGTSVYNEQFF.

The chain links TRBV2 to TRBJ1-4, with TRBD1 matching 7 bases. The V and J ends lost 11 bases and 5 bases, in that order; junction bases with no gene match: 11. Germline CDR1 reads SNHLY; CDR2 reads FYNNEI. This CDR3 is built from 14 residues. CDR3 region: CAVTGTVLNEKLFF. The CDR3 DNA is TGTGCCGTCACCGGGACAGTCTTAAATGAAAAACTGTTTTTT.

V usage is TRBV4-1 and J usage is TRBJ2-7, with D unresolved. CDR3 size: 15 residues. Germline CDR1 is MGHRA and CDR2 is YSYEKL. Trimming removed 1 base from V and 4 bases from J, with 14 bases in between. CDR3 amino acids: CASSQGDSRRYEQYF. In DNA form, the CDR3 reads TGCGCCAGCAGCCAAGGAGACTCACGAAGGTACGAGCAGTACTTC.

The CDR3 DNA reads as TGCGCCAGCCCAGCCGCGGGAGTTTTAAATTACGAGCAGTACTTC. Protein product: CASPAAGVLNYEQYF. The chain uses TRBV5-1 and TRBJ2-7; 7 nucleotides align to TRBD2. The length of the CDR3 is 15 residues. With 7 bases clipped from V and 4 bases from J, the junction kept 14 bases outside the gene matches. Germline CDR1 SGHRS, CDR2 YFSETQ.

The CDR3 region has the DNA TGTGCCAGCAGCTTAGGGCGGCGGGATGGCTACACCTTC. Residues: CASSLGRRDGYTF. The V and J genes are TRBV7-2 and TRBJ1-2, with D unresolved. From germline, CDR1 is SGHTA and CDR2 FQGNSA. CDR3 length: 13 amino acids. V was shortened by 1 base and J by 6 bases, with 9 bases between the two germline ends.

This sequence joins TRBV6-5 and TRBJ2-7; TRBD2 matches at 11 bases. The V segment lost 3 bases and the J segment 6 bases; nucleotides outside the gene matches: 4. The germline gives CDR1 MNHEY, CDR2 SVGAGI. This CDR3 has 14 residues. CDR3 coding DNA: TGTGCCAGCAGTTATGGACTAGCGGGCGGCGAGCAGTACTTC. This translates into CASSYGLAGGEQYF.

The table lists this clone with a count of one. The chain recombines TRBV6-5 with TRBJ1-6; 9 bases are shared with TRBD1. CDR1 and CDR2 (germline): MNHEY, SVGAGI. The CDR3 runs to 14 residues. Trimming at V came to 6 bases and at J to 8 bases, leaving 5 bases not matched to a gene. DNA of the CDR3: TGTGCCAGCAGGGGGAGACAGGGGGATTCACCCCTCCACTTT. Its protein is CASRGRQGDSPLHF.

CDR3 bases: TGTGCCAGCAGTGAATCGCCTCAGGGGTCGGCCGGGGAGCTGTTTTTT. Its translation: CASSESPQGSAGELFF. V and J are TRBV25-1 and TRBJ2-2, with D perhaps matching TRBD1 (6 bases). The V gene lost 1 base and the J gene lost 6 bases, with 15 bases spanning the gap. The CDR3 covers 16 residues. The germline V gene has CDR1 MGHDK and CDR2 SYGVNS.

V and J are TRBV5-1 and TRBJ2-1; 10 bases are shared with TRBD2. The CDR3 sequence is 16 residues long. Germline assignment: CDR1 SGHRS and CDR2 YFSETQ. V dropped 1 base and J dropped 5; count of bases not matched to a gene: 6. The CDR3 loop reads CASSLSSGRLNNEQFF. For the CDR3, the DNA is TGCGCCAGCAGCTTGTCTAGCGGGAGATTAAACAATGAGCAGTTCTTC.

The chain has TRBV6-5 and TRBJ1-5, with D hard to call. V lost 0 bases, J lost 6 bases, and 12 bases lay in between. The CDR3 loop spans 15 amino acids. CDR1 is MNHEY and CDR2 is SVGAGI in the germline V gene. This CDR3 reads CASSYSISGSQPQHF. CDR3 in DNA: TGTGCCAGCAGTTACTCGATATCAGGCAGTCAGCCCCAGCATTTT.

This chain links TRBV9 with TRBJ1-1; the D gene is possibly TRBD1 (5 bases). Trimming pared 4 bases from V and 1 base from J, leaving 14 bases between. CDR1 is SGDLS, CDR2 YYNGEE, per germline. The CDR3 runs 15 residues. CDR3 protein: CASSPRRDSNTEAFF. The CDR3 DNA sequence: TGTGCCAGCAGCCCAAGACGGGACTCGAACACTGAAGCTTTCTTT.

The J gene is TRBJ1-5, the V gene TRBV14; the D gene is possibly TRBD1 (6 bases). CDR1 is SGHDN, CDR2 FVKESK, per germline. The CDR3 runs to 16 residues. The V end was cut by 3 bases, the J end by 2 bases, with 14 bases between. This chain's CDR3 is CASSHDSGQCNQPQHF. Written as DNA, the CDR3 is TGTGCCAGCAGCCACGACAGTGGACAGTGCAATCAGCCCCAGCATTTT.

The J gene is TRBJ1-1, the V gene TRBV28, with 8 positions matching TRBD1. V shed 6 bases and J 4 bases; nucleotides not matched to a gene: 10. The CDR3 sequence is 15 residues long. Looked up from germline, CDR1 is MDHEN and CDR2 is SYDVKM. CDR3: CASSPPGQGATEAFF. The CDR3 coding sequence is TGTGCCAGCAGCCCGCCTGGACAGGGTGCCACTGAAGCTTTCTTT. Combining the CDR3 with reference TRBV28 and TRBJ1-1 gives the whole variable domain DVKVTQSSRYLVKRTGEKVFLECVQDMDHENMFWYRQDPGLGLRLIYFSYDVKMKEKGDIPEGYSVSREKKERFSLILESASTNQTSMYLCASSPPGQGATEAFFGQGTRLTVV.

The chain couples TRBV6-1 to TRBJ2-1, with D possibly being TRBD2 (5 bases). Trimming took 11 bases from V and 8 from J, leaving 16 bases between them. From germline, CDR1 is MNHNS and CDR2 SASEGT. The CDR3 has 12 amino acids. CDR3 nucleotide sequence: TGTGCCGCGGGTACCGTAGGCTATGAGCAGTTCTTC. This sequence encodes CAAGTVGYEQFF.

The genes are TRBV19 and TRBJ1-4; 7 positions match TRBD1. Germline V gene sequence: CDR1 LNHDA, CDR2 SQIVND (reference sequence). The CDR3 spans 13 residues. Unmatched junction bases numbered 5, after V lost 9 bases and J lost 4 bases. Here the CDR3 reads CASRGKNNEKLFF. As DNA, the CDR3 is TGTGCCAGCAGGGGGAAGAATAATGAAAAACTGTTTTTT.

CDR3 in DNA: TGTGCCAGCAGTTTATCGATGGGAGGATCTCGCTCACCCCTCCACTTT. This translates into CASSLSMGGSRSPLHF. The chain recombines TRBV27 with TRBJ1-6; D gene ambiguous. In germline, CDR1 is MNHEY, CDR2 SMNVEV (reference sequence). Trimming stripped 0 bases from V and 10 bases from J, with 16 bases between. CDR3 length equals 16 residues.

This clone was seen a single time. V gene TRBV7-6 combines with J gene TRBJ2-2, with 10 positions matching TRBD2. Unmatched junction bases numbered 9, after V lost 1 base and J lost 4 bases. In germline, CDR1 is SGHVS, CDR2 FNYEAQ. CDR3 length equals 18 residues. CDR3 nucleotide sequence: TGTGCCAGCAGCTTAGTGCCTAGCGGGGGCCCGACCACCGGGGAGCTGTTTTTT. Translation: CASSLVPSGGPTTGELFF.